What follows is one T cell receptor beta chain and its context. This specimen belongs to a study of CD8 T cells in Susac syndrome. The CDR3 totals 16 residues. Germline values: CDR1 SGHDN, CDR2 FVKESK. V was pared by 3 bases and J by 0 bases, with 12 bases between. An amount of RNA that ranged from roughly 0.45 to 1 ug was reverse transcribed with random hexamers. TCRdb independently ran MiXCR on the immunoSEQ multiplex PCR reads; one entry per CDR3 protein. The profile shows some 300,000 distinct CDR3 sequences, around 85% of them singletons. The V call is TRBV14, the J call TRBJ2-1; D is perhaps TRBD1 (5 bases). The clonotype was recovered from a human donor with multiple sclerosis. Sequencing input: CD8+ T cells from PBMCs. CDR3 sequence (DNA): TGTGCCAGCAGCCAGCCAAGGGGAAGCTCCTACAATGAGCAGTTCTTC. It translates to CASSQPRGSSYNEQFF.